The T cell receptor beta chain under discussion was sequenced for a study of a mutant IDH1 vaccine in newly diagnosed glioma. Study context: Vaccines began 4-6 weeks after radiotherapy alone, or with temozolomide cycles. Standard pretreatment was either radiotherapy, temozolomide, or, for most, radiochemotherapy with temozolomide. Study-wide results and limits: Variations in leading peripheral T cell clonotypes appeared to have no connection with pseudoprogression.

Time point of the sample: week 23, last vaccination. Each dose of the vaccine consisted of 300 ug of mutant IDH1 20-mer peptide, with topical imiquimod. Astrocytomas found in donors were new, WHO grade 3 or 4, IDH1-mutant and ATRX-lost. Libraries were prepared by immunoSEQ multiplex PCR; TCRdb keeps only in-frame clonotypes and omits some of them. The table shows around 29,000 clones, with 75% to 90% occurring only once. This clone showed up just once. The antigen is unknown. CDR3 size: 14 residues. V lost 0 bases and J lost 5, with 9 bases in between. Germline CDR1 LNHNV, CDR2 YYDKDF (reference sequence).

This receptor was taken from a woman aged 18 to 35 with glioma. V and J are TRBV15 and TRBJ2-3; maybe TRBD2 (6 bases). The sample in question was PBMCs, obtained from a glioma patient whose treatment included an IDH1 peptide vaccine. The CDR3 sequence is CATSRDREVDTQYF. The CDR3 bases are TGTGCCACCAGCAGAGACAGGGAGGTAGATACGCAGTATTTT.